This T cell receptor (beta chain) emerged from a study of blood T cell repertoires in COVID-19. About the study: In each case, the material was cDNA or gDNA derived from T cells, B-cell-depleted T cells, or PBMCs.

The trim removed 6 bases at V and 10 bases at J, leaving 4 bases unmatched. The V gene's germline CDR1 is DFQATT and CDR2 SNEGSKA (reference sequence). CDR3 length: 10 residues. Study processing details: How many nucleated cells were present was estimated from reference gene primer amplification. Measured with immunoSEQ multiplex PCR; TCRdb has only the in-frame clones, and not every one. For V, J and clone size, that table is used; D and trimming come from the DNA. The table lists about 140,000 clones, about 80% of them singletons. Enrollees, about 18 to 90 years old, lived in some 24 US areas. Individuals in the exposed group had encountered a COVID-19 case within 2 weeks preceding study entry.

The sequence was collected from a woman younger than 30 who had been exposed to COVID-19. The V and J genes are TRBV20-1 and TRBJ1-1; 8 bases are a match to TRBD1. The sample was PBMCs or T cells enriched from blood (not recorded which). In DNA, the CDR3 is TGCAGTGCGGCGGACAGGGTAGCTTTCTTT. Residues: CSAADRVAFF.